This is a list of T cell receptor beta chains from one sample in a study of cytomegalovirus exposure and HLA in healthy donors. The method was immunoSEQ multiplex PCR; TCRdb's version includes in-frame clones alone and lacks a portion of them. The table records a few hundred thousand clones, roughly 90% of them present only once. Material for sequencing was PBMCs. The receptors were gathered from a man aged 25 to 45 in good health and CMV-seronegative. The CDR3 runs from the conserved cysteine through the conserved F or W. D genes are given only for firm matches. Clone size is stated in some rows and not others, as once, few, many or a class when expanded.

- TRBJ1-1 TRBV2 TRBD1 TGTGCCAGCAGTGAAGCGCTGGGACAGGGAAGAAACACTGAAGCTTTCTTT CASSEALGQGRNTEAFF
few TRBJ1-4 TRBV4-3 TRBD1 TGCGCCAGCAGCCAGAACTACGGGACAGGGGCTGAAAAACTGTTTTTT CASSQNYGTGAEKLFF
few TRBJ1-5 TRBV30 - TGTGCCTGGAGCCCGTCATTTAGTCAGCCCCAGCATTTT CAWSPSFSQPQHF
- TRBJ2-7 TRBV10-2 TRBD1 TGCGCCAGCAGAGAGGGACAGAGCTCCTACGAGCAGTACTTC CASREGQSSYEQYF
- TRBJ1-1 TRBV13 - TGTGCCAGCAGCTTCGGGGGGACTGAAGCTTTCTTT CASSFGGTEAFF
- TRBJ1-2 TRBV15 - TGTGCCACCAGCAGTGCAGCTCCCGACAGACACTATGGCTACACCTTC CATSSAAPDRHYGYTF
- TRBJ1-6 TRBV6-1 TRBD1 TGTGCCAGCAGTGAACGACAGGGCACCTATAATTCACCCCTCCACTTT CASSERQGTYNSPLHF
- TRBJ2-3 TRBV19 - TGTGCCAGTAGTTGGGTGGGGGCGGTTCCAGATACGCAGTATTTT CASSWVGAVPDTQYF
once TRBJ2-7 TRBV19 TRBD2 TGTGCCAGTAGTATAGGACTAGCGGGGGATAGCTCCTACGAGCAGTACTTC CASSIGLAGDSSYEQYF
- TRBJ1-1 TRBV5-6 - TGTGCCAGCAGCCTTCAAACAGGGAACACTGAAGCTTTCTTT CASSLQTGNTEAFF
- TRBJ2-2 TRBV28 TRBD2 TGTGCCAGCAGTTTATTAGCGGGGGGGCCAAACACCGGGGAGCTGTTTTTT CASSLLAGGPNTGELFF
few TRBJ1-5 TRBV19 - TGTGCCAGTAGTATGGGCAGGGGAAATAGCAATCAGCCCCAGCATTTT CASSMGRGNSNQPQHF
- TRBJ2-7 TRBV19 - TGTGCCAGTAGTAGCGGGGGCATGGGCTACGAGCAGTACTTC CASSSGGMGYEQYF
- TRBJ2-3 TRBV11-2 TRBD2 TGTGCCAGCAGAGGACTAGCGGGGGGGCCGTCGGGATCGAAGCAGTATTTT CASRGLAGGPSGSKQYF
few TRBJ2-6 TRBV29-1 - TGCAGCGTTGAACAGGGCACCTCTGGGGCCAACGTCCTGACTTTC CSVEQGTSGANVLTF
- TRBJ2-3 TRBV5-4 - TGTGCCAGCAGCCCTCCAGGGGGGACCACAGATACGCAGTATTTT CASSPPGGTTDTQYF
- TRBJ1-6 TRBV7-2 - TGTGCCAGCAGCTTAGCTCGACAGTCTCCCTGGGATTCACCCCTCCACTTT CASSLARQSPWDSPLHF
- TRBJ2-7 TRBV10-3 - TGTGCCATCAGTCAGTGGGCTGGGTTTGAGCAGTACTTC CAISQWAGFEQYF
- TRBJ1-6 TRBV19 - TGTGCCAGTAGTAACCAGGGAACCCTTAATTCACCCCTCCACTTT CASSNQGTLNSPLHF
- TRBJ1-1 TRBV19 - TGTGCCAGTAGTATCGGGGGGTTGTACCAAACGGACACTGAAGCTTTCTTT CASSIGGLYQTDTEAFF
few TRBJ2-3 TRBV30 - TGTGCCTGGAAGGTTGGGCGGGGCACAGATACGCAGTATTTT CAWKVGRGTDTQYF
- TRBJ2-3 TRBV9 TRBD2 TGTGCCAGCAGCGGACTTAGCGGGGGGCGCCACACAGATACGCAGTATTTT CASSGLSGGRHTDTQYF
- TRBJ2-7 TRBV18 - TGTGCCAGCTCAGCCGGGACAACCTCCTCCTACGAGCAGTACTTC CASSAGTTSSYEQYF
- TRBJ2-7 TRBV7-2 - TGTGCCAGCAGCTTACTAGCGATTCCTGGCCACGAGCAGTACTTC CASSLLAIPGHEQYF
- TRBJ2-5 TRBV19 TRBD2 TGTGCCAGTACTAGCGGGGGCGAGGAGACCCAGTACTTC CASTSGGEETQYF
once TRBJ2-5 TRBV11-2 - TGTGCCAGCAGCTTAGTGGGGCCAGGGGCTGGGGAGACCCAGTACTTC CASSLVGPGAGETQYF
few TRBJ1-6 TRBV11-2 TRBD1 TGTGCCAGCAGCTATTTCGGGACAGAAAATTCACCCCTCCACTTT CASSYFGTENSPLHF
- TRBJ2-1 TRBV4-1 - TGCGCCAGCAGCCAAGCGGACACATACAATGAGCAGTTCTTC CASSQADTYNEQFF
- TRBJ1-1 TRBV4-1 - TGCGCCAGCAGCCAAGATCAGGGGGAAGCTTTCTTT CASSQDQGEAFF
- TRBJ1-2 TRBV5-1 - TGCGCCAGCAGCTTGTCAGAACCTAACTATGGCTACACCTTC CASSLSEPNYGYTF
- TRBJ1-1 TRBV9 - TGTGCCAGCAGCGTAGCAGGGGCCGGTGAAGCTTTCTTT CASSVAGAGEAFF
few TRBJ2-7 TRBV28 - TGTGCCACTACACGGACAAGGCCCTCCTACGAGCAGTACTTC CATTRTRPSYEQYF
- TRBJ2-7 TRBV1 - TGCACCAGCAGCCAAGCCCCGGGACAGAACTCCTACGAGCAGTACTTC CTSSQAPGQNSYEQYF
- TRBJ1-6 TRBV5-3 TRBD1 TGTGCCAGAAGTTCGGACAGGCCTTCAAATTCACCCCTCCACTTT CARSSDRPSNSPLHF
few TRBJ1-2 TRBV10-2 - TGCGCCAGCAGTGACGGGGGATATGGCTACACCTTC CASSDGGYGYTF
- TRBJ1-6 TRBV7-8 - TGTGCCAGCAGCCTAAGTAGGGGGAACTCACCCCTCCACTTT CASSLSRGNSPLHF
once TRBJ1-1 TRBV5-6 - TGTGCCAGCAGCTTGTTGACAGGTGAGATGACTGAAGCTTTCTTT CASSLLTGEMTEAFF
- TRBJ1-2 TRBV6-6 - TGTGCCAGCAGTTACTCCACAGGGCTTAACTATGGCTACACCTTC CASSYSTGLNYGYTF
- TRBJ1-4 TRBV10-1 - TGCGCCAGCAGTGAAGGAGGGCTGGCAAAGGAAAAACTGTTTTTT CASSEGGLAKEKLFF
- TRBJ2-3 TRBV13 TRBD2 TGTGCCAGCTCCGGGGGGGGCAGCGTTTATACGCAGTATTTT CASSGGGSVYTQYF
- TRBJ1-1 TRBV18 - TGTGCCAGCTCACCACCTTGGGGGGGCACTGAAGCTTTCTTT CASSPPWGGTEAFF
once TRBJ2-7 TRBV18 - TGTGCCAGCTCTCAGCTCGGACAGCCTGCCTACGAGCAGTACTTC CASSQLGQPAYEQYF
- TRBJ2-7 TRBV4-1 - TGCGCCAGCAGCCCTGCAGGGGTATCGGGTTCCTACGAGCAGTACTTC CASSPAGVSGSYEQYF
- TRBJ1-2 TRBV5-1 TRBD1 TGCGCCAGCAGCTTACAGGGGCAGGGCTACACCTTC CASSLQGQGYTF
- TRBJ2-7 TRBV6-1 TRBD1 TGTGCCAGCAGCCAAAGGGGACAGGCCTACGAGCAGTACTTC CASSQRGQAYEQYF
once TRBJ1-1 TRBV6-5 - TGTGCCAGCAGTTCCCTCAGGGCGGAAGCTTTCTTT CASSSLRAEAFF
- TRBJ1-6 TRBV28 - TGTGCCAGCAGGTTGGCGGACCTTACAGGGATTAATTCACCCCTCCACTTT CASRLADLTGINSPLHF
- TRBJ1-2 TRBV4-1 TRBD1 TGCGCCAGCAGCCGACTGACAGGGGCTAGGGGGATTGATGGCTACACCTTC CASSRLTGARGIDGYTF
- TRBJ1-2 TRBV10-3 TRBD1 TGTGCCATCAGTGAACTTCCGGGACAGTCCTTCTATGGCTACACCTTC CAISELPGQSFYGYTF
- TRBJ2-7 TRBV4-3 - TGCGCCAGCAGCCAAGAAGGGGCCCCCCCCTACGAGCAGTACTTC CASSQEGAPPYEQYF
- TRBJ1-2 TRBV28 TRBD1 TGTGCCAGCAGTGGGACAGGCTATGGCTACACCTTC CASSGTGYGYTF
- TRBJ2-3 TRBV29-1 TRBD2 TGCAGCGTTGAGCGAGCGGGGGGGCAAGCAGATACGCAGTATTTT CSVERAGGQADTQYF
- TRBJ1-4 TRBV7-2 TRBD1 TGTGCCAGCAGCCCAAACAGGGGGCGGGTGTATGGCGAAAAACTGTTTTTT CASSPNRGRVYGEKLFF
- TRBJ1-6 TRBV5-6 - TGTGCCAGCAGCTTGGAGGAGAATTCACCCCTCCACTTT CASSLEENSPLHF
- TRBJ1-2 TRBV27 TRBD1 TGTGCCAGCAGTTCGGCCGGGACAGGGTTCTATGGCTACACCTTC CASSSAGTGFYGYTF
- TRBJ2-3 TRBV9 TRBD2 TGTGCCAGCACAACTAGCGGGCTGGGGACGCAGTATTTT CASTTSGLGTQYF